The present T cell receptor beta chain was sequenced within a study of blood T cell repertoires in COVID-19. Using immunoSEQ multiplex PCR, the repertoire was profiled, and TCRdb retains in-frame clones only, with some absent. This sample has about 28,000 clones, with approximately 90% found just once. V lost 5 bases and J lost 5, with 21 bases in between. The CDR3 totals 16 residues. In germline, CDR1 is LGHDT, CDR2 YNNKEL (reference sequence). The receptor comes from a human donor in a cohort sampled during active COVID-19. This chain uses TRBV3-1 (or the pseudogene TRBV3-2) with TRBJ2-5, with D uncertain. Sequencing used peripheral blood. The CDR3: CASSARDLSFSETQYF. In DNA form, the CDR3 reads TGTGCCAGCAGCGCTCGCGATCTTTCTTTCTCTGAGACCCAGTACTTC.